This entry lists 32 T cell receptor beta chains sequenced from one sample in a study of control samples from healthy donors and cancer patients. This table comes from immunoSEQ multiplex PCR, and its TCRdb copy is limited to in-frame clones, with some not included. The table shows 75,000 to 100,000 clones, with around 90% occurring only once. Sequencing was performed on blood. The receptors here all came from a man younger than 45 in good health.

The chain couples TRBV5-1 to TRBJ2-3; D not resolved. V lost 0 bases and J 2 bases, leaving 16 bases between the germline ends. This CDR3 is built from 17 residues. Germline assignment: CDR1 SGHRS and CDR2 YFSETQ. CDR3 in DNA: TGCGCCAGCAGCTTGGCTGGGTCGTCGTCTGCCACAGATACGCAGTATTTT. Protein product: CASSLAGSSSATDTQYF.

The genes are TRBV7-6 and TRBJ1-1; D might be TRBD1 (6 bases). Germline V gene sequence: CDR1 SGHVS, CDR2 FNYEAQ. The CDR3 spans 15 residues. V shed 5 bases and J shed 5 bases, with 18 bases lying between them. The CDR3 region has the DNA TGTGCCAGCAGCCCCCGCGGAGGGCAGGGGACTGAAGCTTTCTTT. This translates into CASSPRGGQGTEAFF.

The rearrangement links TRBV7-9 to TRBJ2-3; TRBD2 might be the D (6 bases). Trimming stripped 3 bases from V and 2 bases from J, with 15 bases between. Germline values: CDR1 SEHNR, CDR2 FQNEAQ (reference sequence). The CDR3 consists of 16 residues. The CDR3 reads CASSLTLAAITDTQYF. CDR3 DNA sequence: TGTGCCAGCAGCTTGACACTAGCCGCGATCACAGATACGCAGTATTTT.

CDR3 in DNA: TGCAGCGTGGAACAGGGGGGCTCCTACAATGAGCAGTTCTTC. This codes for CSVEQGGSYNEQFF. The V call is TRBV29-1, the J call TRBJ2-1, with TRBD1 matching over 8 bases. V gave up 6 bases and J gave up 0 bases; unmatched junction bases: 4. This CDR3 spans 14 amino acids. Per germline, CDR1 SQVTM and CDR2 ANQGSEA.

The rearrangement links TRBV9 to TRBJ1-5, with unresolved D. V lost 0 bases to trimming and J lost 0 bases, with 10 bases between them. This CDR3 comprises 16 residues. Germline-derived CDR1 and CDR2 are SGDLS and YYNGEE. The CDR3 loop is CASSVATDYSNQPQHF. The CDR3 region has the DNA TGTGCCAGCAGCGTAGCTACAGATTATAGCAATCAGCCCCAGCATTTT.

This sequence joins TRBV10-3 and TRBJ1-5, with D maybe TRBD1 (6 bases). The V and J ends lost 0 bases and 2 bases respectively, with 11 bases between them. The CDR3 has 16 residues. Germline CDR1 ENHRY, CDR2 SYGVKD. CDR3 in amino acids: CAISESGGAGNQPQHF. The DNA for the CDR3 is TGTGCCATCAGTGAGTCTGGGGGCGCGGGCAATCAGCCCCAGCATTTT.

This chain uses TRBV7-9 with TRBJ2-7; D perhaps matches TRBD1 (5 bases). The germline V gene has CDR1 SEHNR and CDR2 FQNEAQ (reference sequence). The germline V and J ends were trimmed by 5 bases and 1 base, with 18 bases remaining between them. The CDR3 sequence is 16 residues long. The CDR3 reads CASSPVDSHPSYEQYF. The DNA of the CDR3 is TGTGCCAGCAGCCCTGTCGACAGCCATCCTTCCTACGAGCAGTACTTC.

The rearrangement links TRBV6-5 to TRBJ2-4; D is uncertain. Germline loops: CDR1 MNHEY, CDR2 SVGAGI. Deletions cut 6 bases from V and 0 bases from J, with 6 bases between. This CDR3 is built from 13 residues. CDR3 loop: CASRGIAKNIQYF. DNA of the CDR3: TGTGCCAGCAGGGGCATAGCCAAAAACATTCAGTACTTC.

The chain is built from TRBV27 and TRBJ2-7; D may be TRBD2 (6 bases). Germline CDR1 and CDR2: MNHEY and SMNVEV (reference sequence). The CDR3 runs to 15 residues. V was shortened by 5 bases and J by 2 bases, with 16 bases between the two germline ends. The CDR3 here is CASSPSPSVPYEQYF. DNA for the CDR3: TGTGCCAGCAGTCCGTCCCCTAGCGTGCCCTACGAGCAGTACTTC.

This clone has just one count. The genes are TRBV3-1 (or the pseudogene TRBV3-2) and TRBJ1-3; D remains ambiguous. The CDR3 extends over 15 amino acids. Trimming left V 0 bases short and J 3 bases short, with 9 bases between. CDR1 and CDR2 (germline): LGHDT, YNNKEL (reference sequence). The CDR3 DNA follows: TGTGCCAGCAGCCAAGATGAGGGTATTGGAAACACCATATATTTT. Encoded protein: CASSQDEGIGNTIYF.

The chain carries TRBV6-5 and TRBJ2-7; D uncertain. Between the trimmed V and J ends, which lost 8 bases and 3 bases, there was a span of 11 bases. The CDR3 loop spans 12 amino acids. CDR1 and CDR2 (germline): MNHEY, SVGAGI. The chain's CDR3 is CASAQDHYEQYF. The CDR3 nucleotides are TGTGCCAGCGCCCAGGACCACTACGAGCAGTACTTC.

The rearrangement uses TRBV7-2 and TRBJ2-7; TRBD1 matches at 7 bases. The CDR3 length is 15 residues. Germline V gene data show CDR1 as SGHTA and CDR2 as FQGNSA. Trimming removed 3 bases from V and 4 bases from J; junction bases left unmatched: 9. This CDR3 is CASSFQIPQGYEQYF. The CDR3 coding sequence is TGTGCCAGCAGCTTCCAGATTCCACAGGGGTACGAGCAGTACTTC. The complete variable domain, with remaining parts taken from reference TRBV7-2 and TRBJ2-7, reads GAGVSQSPSNKVTEKGKDVELRCDPISGHTALYWYRQSLGQGLEFLIYFQGNSAPDKSGLPSDRFSAERTGGSVSTLTIQRTQQEDSAVYLCASSFQIPQGYEQYFGPGTRLTVT.

The V gene is TRBV5-1, the J gene TRBJ1-1; 10 positions agree with TRBD1. CDR1 and CDR2 (germline): SGHRS, YFSETQ. This CDR3 spans 16 amino acids. J gave up 5 bases and V 3 bases, and 10 bases lay outside the gene matches. The CDR3 DNA sequence: TGCGCCAGCAGCTCCGGGACAGGGGACGGTAGGACTGAAGCTTTCTTT. Protein: CASSSGTGDGRTEAFF. Supplemented by reference TRBV5-1 and TRBJ1-1, the full variable domain reads KAGVTQTPRYLIKTRGQQVTLSCSPISGHRSVSWYQQTPGQGLQFLFEYFSETQRNKGNFPGRFSGRQFSNSRSEMNVSTLELGDSALYLCASSSGTGDGRTEAFFGQGTRLTVV.

The V and J genes are TRBV5-1 and TRBJ1-6; TRBD1 matches 7 bases. V dropped 3 bases and J dropped 5; count of bases not matched to a gene: 5. Germline V gene lookup returns CDR1 SGHRS and CDR2 YFSETQ. The CDR3 is made up of 15 amino acids. The CDR3 sequence is CASSSDRVNNSPLHF. CDR3 sequence (DNA): TGCGCCAGCAGCTCCGACAGGGTAAATAATTCACCCCTCCACTTT. The full variable domain, its missing parts supplied by reference TRBV5-1 and TRBJ1-6, is KAGVTQTPRYLIKTRGQQVTLSCSPISGHRSVSWYQQTPGQGLQFLFEYFSETQRNKGNFPGRFSGRQFSNSRSEMNVSTLELGDSALYLCASSSDRVNNSPLHFGNGTRLTVT.

The CDR3, as DNA: TGTGCCAGCAGTTTATCGGGGGGTGCGGTTCAGCCCCAGCATTTT. This encodes CASSLSGGAVQPQHF. The rearrangement joins TRBV27 to TRBJ1-5; D perhaps matches TRBD1 (5 bases). Germline V lookup: CDR1 MNHEY, CDR2 SMNVEV (reference sequence). With 0 bases removed from V and 6 bases from J, the gap between germline ends came to 12 bases. The CDR3 loop spans 15 amino acids.

This clone was observed once. V gene TRBV30 combines with J gene TRBJ1-2; TRBD1 matches 7 bases. The germline gives CDR1 GTSNPN, CDR2 SVGIG (reference sequence). The trim removed 4 bases at V and 3 bases at J, leaving 8 bases unmatched. The CDR3 sequence is 14 residues long. CDR3 region: CAWTRQGFDYGYTF. The CDR3 nucleotides are TGTGCCTGGACCCGACAGGGTTTTGACTATGGCTACACCTTC.

The chain recombines TRBV4-1 with TRBJ2-1; 8 bases fit TRBD2. J gave up 6 bases and V 0 bases, and 4 bases lay outside the gene matches. This CDR3 region has 15 residues. CDR1 is MGHRA, CDR2 YSYEKL, per germline. CDR3 nucleotide sequence: TGCGCCAGCAGCCAAGACCTCAGCGGGAGCAATGAGCAGTTCTTC. Protein product: CASSQDLSGSNEQFF.

The rearrangement joins TRBV9 to TRBJ2-5; no reliable D call. This CDR3 has 15 residues. Trimming shortened V by 4 bases and J by 5 bases, and 18 bases separated the two germline ends. Germline CDR1 SGDLS, CDR2 YYNGEE. DNA of the CDR3: TGTGCCAGCAGCTCCGACTTCCCGGCATCGGAGACCCAGTACTTC. Translation: CASSSDFPASETQYF. The complete variable domain, with remaining parts taken from reference TRBV9 and TRBJ2-5, reads DSGVTQTPKHLITATGQRVTLRCSPRSGDLSVYWYQQSLDQGLQFLIQYYNGEERAKGNILERFSAQQFPDLHSELNLSSLELGDSALYFCASSSDFPASETQYFGPGTRLLVL.

The chain recombines TRBV18 with TRBJ1-5; possibly TRBD1 for D (6 bases). CDR3 length: 13 amino acids. V lost 5 bases to trimming and J lost 4 bases, with 9 bases between them. The germline gives CDR1 KGHSH, CDR2 LQKENI. The CDR3 region is CASSLQGNQPQHF. The DNA for the CDR3 is TGTGCCAGCTCATTACAGGGAAATCAGCCCCAGCATTTT.

V gene TRBV27 combines with J gene TRBJ2-3; D is undetermined. This CDR3 comprises 15 residues. Germline V CDR1 and CDR2: MNHEY, SMNVEV (reference sequence). Trimming cost V 0 bases and J 0 bases, with 7 bases left between them. CDR3 nucleotides: TGTGCCAGCAGTTTATCAGGCGCTAGCACAGATACGCAGTATTTT. It specifies CASSLSGASTDTQYF.

CDR3 sequence (DNA): TGTGCCAGCAGTGAATTTGGACAGGGGCAGCCCCAGCATTTT. Its translation: CASSEFGQGQPQHF. The V and J genes are TRBV2 and TRBJ1-5; 9 nucleotides line up with TRBD1. The CDR3 is made up of 14 amino acids. J gave up 7 bases and V 2 bases, and 3 bases lay outside the gene matches. Germline V CDR1 and CDR2: SNHLY, FYNNEI.

The chain carries TRBV29-1 and TRBJ2-5; the D gene could be TRBD1 or TRBD2 (6 bases each). Germline V gene data show CDR1 as SQVTM and CDR2 as ANQGSEA. There are 13 residues in the CDR3. The V end was cut by 4 bases, the J end by 8 bases, with 17 bases between. The DNA for the CDR3 is TGCAGCGTTGGTCGGGGGCGGCATAATACCCAGTACTTC. Encoded protein: CSVGRGRHNTQYF.

This clone came up a few times. V and J are TRBV6-5 and TRBJ1-5; unclear D gene. This CDR3 comprises 12 residues. Between the trimmed V and J ends, which lost 5 bases and 5 bases, there was a span of 7 bases. CDR1 and CDR2 (germline): MNHEY, SVGAGI. As DNA, the CDR3 is TGTGCCAGCAGTCGCCAGGATCAGCCCCAGCATTTT. Translation gives CASSRQDQPQHF.

The V call is TRBV20-1, the J call TRBJ1-2; a weak D match, TRBD1 (6 bases). Trimming took off 3 bases at V and 5 bases at J, with 16 bases between the two ends. Per germline, CDR1 DFQATT and CDR2 SNEGSKA (reference sequence). The CDR3 runs 14 residues. CDR3 sequence: CSASVFGGRYGYTF. As DNA, the CDR3 is TGCAGTGCTAGTGTATTCGGGGGGCGTTATGGCTACACCTTC.

The rearrangement uses TRBV7-3 and TRBJ1-1; D not resolved. The CDR3 has 13 residues. Trimming left V 2 bases short and J 2 bases short, with 6 bases between. Germline V gives CDR1 SGHTA, CDR2 FQGTGA. The CDR3 here is CASSLGRNTEAFF. DNA for the CDR3: TGTGCCAGCAGCTTAGGGAGAAACACTGAAGCTTTCTTT.

This clone was counted once. The rearrangement links TRBV7-2 to TRBJ2-7; 8 bases match TRBD2. V lost 5 bases, J lost 6 bases, and 3 bases stayed unmatched. The CDR3 contains 12 residues. Germline-derived CDR1 and CDR2 are SGHTA and FQGNSA. The CDR3 reads CASSQAGVEQYF. CDR3 coding DNA: TGTGCCAGCAGCCAAGCGGGAGTCGAGCAGTACTTC.

The chain uses TRBV10-3 and TRBJ2-3, with 10 bases aligning to TRBD1. The J segment lost 3 bases and the V segment lost 10 bases, leaving 7 bases of the junction unmatched. Germline-derived CDR1 and CDR2 are ENHRY and SYGVKD. CDR3 length equals 14 residues. Here the CDR3 DNA reads TGTGCCACCCGGGACAGGGGTTCGACAGATACGCAGTATTTT. It specifies CATRDRGSTDTQYF.

The J gene is TRBJ2-3, the V gene TRBV7-9; 7 nucleotides agree with TRBD2. From germline, CDR1 is SEHNR and CDR2 FQNEAQ (reference sequence). The CDR3 loop spans 15 amino acids. Trimming took 5 bases from V and 0 from J; bases not matched to a gene: 5. The CDR3 nucleotides are TGTGCCAGCAGCGCGCGGGAGTTGAGCACAGATACGCAGTATTTT. This codes for CASSARELSTDTQYF. Filled out from reference TRBV7-9 and TRBJ2-3, the complete variable domain reads DTGVSQNPRHKITKRGQNVTFRCDPISEHNRLYWYRQTLGQGPEFLTYFQNEAQLEKSRLLSDRFSAERPKGSFSTLEIQRTEQGDSAMYLCASSARELSTDTQYFGPGTRLTVL.

This chain connects TRBV19 to TRBJ2-7, with 11 nucleotides matching TRBD1. The CDR3 spans 15 residues. Germline-derived CDR1 and CDR2 are LNHDA and SQIVND (reference sequence). The V gene end was trimmed by 6 bases and the J gene end by 6 bases; junction bases not matched to a gene: 10. The DNA for the CDR3 is TGTGCCAGTAGCCTTCTAGGACAGGGGGCTCTCGAGCAGTACTTC. Translation gives CASSLLGQGALEQYF.

A word on this clone: The junction and the germline gene differ at one end; a read error may be behind it. V gene TRBV18 combines with J gene TRBJ2-7; TRBD1 is a possible D gene (5 bases). The CDR3 sequence is 12 residues long. CDR1 is KGHSH, CDR2 LQKENI, per germline. CDR3 sequence reads: CASSPQNGHLTF. The CDR3 nucleotides read TGTGCCAGCTCACCGCAAAATGGACATTTGACCTTC.

J is TRBJ2-5 and V is TRBV19; a weak D match, TRBD2 (7 bases). V lost 7 bases, J lost 0 bases, and 21 bases lay in between. Germline values: CDR1 LNHDA, CDR2 SQIVND (reference sequence). The CDR3 contains 17 residues. CDR3 sequence reads: CASNPRRGLWYQETQYF. CDR3 DNA sequence: TGTGCCAGTAACCCACGGCGGGGGCTGTGGTACCAAGAGACCCAGTACTTC.

A remark on this clone: The same CDR3 is also encoded by other DNA sequences in this sample. CDR3 DNA sequence: TGTGCCAGCAGTCCAACAGGGTCCGGCAATCAGCCCCAGCATTTT. It codes for CASSPTGSGNQPQHF. V gene TRBV28 combines with J gene TRBJ1-5, with a weak D call TRBD1 (6 bases). Germline CDR1 and CDR2: MDHEN and SYDVKM. This CDR3 has 15 residues. V was clipped by 5 bases and J by 2 bases, with 13 bases between them.